Listed below are T cell receptor beta chains from one sample, sequenced in a study of blood T cell repertoires in COVID-19. TCRdb's copy holds only in-frame clones and misses some; the assay was immunoSEQ multiplex PCR. The data show about 270,000 clones, more than 70% seen once. Material: peripheral blood. The origin of the receptors is a woman younger than 30 with acute or convalescent COVID-19. CDR3s include the opening cysteine and the closing phenylalanine or tryptophan. A D gene is named only where the DNA matches it firmly. Rows give clone size only sometimes, using once, few, many, or a class for an expanded clone.

j_call d_call v_call clone_size cdr3_nt cdr3_aa
TRBJ1-2 . TRBV4-1 few TGCGCCAGCAGCCAAGATGGGGGGGGAGGCTACACCTTC CASSQDGGGGYTF
TRBJ2-1 . TRBV7-3 . TGTGCCAGCAGCTGGACCGGGACACTCTACAATGAGCAGTTCTTC CASSWTGTLYNEQFF
TRBJ1-1 TRBD1 TRBV7-9 . TGTGCCAGCAGCTTACGTAGGGGGCTGAGGAACACTGAAGCTTTCTTT CASSLRRGLRNTEAFF
TRBJ2-1 TRBD1 TRBV4-2 . TGTGCCAGCAGCCAAGACGGGACAGGGCCCTACAATGAGCAGTTCTTC CASSQDGTGPYNEQFF
TRBJ1-5 . TRBV5-1 . TGCGCCAGCAGCTTGTCTTCCGGGGGCAATCAGCCCCAGCATTTT CASSLSSGGNQPQHF
TRBJ2-5 . TRBV6-2/TRBV6-3 . TGTGCCAGCAGTTACGCGGGACAGCAAGAGACCCAGTACTTC CASSYAGQQETQYF
TRBJ2-1 TRBD2 TRBV27 few TGTGCCAGCAGAGGACTAGCGGGAACAACGAGCTCCTACAATGAGCAGTTCTTC CASRGLAGTTSSYNEQFF
TRBJ1-1 . TRBV27 once TGTGCCTCACGGAGCAGCCTCACTGAAGCTTTCTTT CASRSSLTEAFF
TRBJ1-5 . TRBV28 . TGTGCCAGCAGTCCCGGGAGGTCCCAGCATTTT CASSPGRSQHF
TRBJ2-2 . TRBV9 . TGTGCCAGCAGCGTAGGTCAAGGTCGAGGCGGGGAGCTGTTTTTT CASSVGQGRGGELFF
TRBJ2-7 TRBD2 TRBV30 . TGTGCCTGGAGTGTATTAGCGGGATCCGAGCAGTACTTC CAWSVLAGSEQYF